The 15 T cell receptor beta chains below were found in one sample sequenced in a study of cytomegalovirus exposure and HLA in healthy donors. The PCR contained 60 Vbeta and 13 Jbeta primers. Generated by immunoSEQ multiplex PCR, the TCRdb table keeps only in-frame clones and is missing some. Among 150,000 or so clones listed, about 82% were seen once. Sequenced input: PBMCs. All receptors come from a female donor in good health and CMV-seronegative.

This clone occurred once. The chain is built from TRBV5-6 and TRBJ2-1; 11 bases map to TRBD1. J lost 3 bases, V lost 0 bases, and 8 bases had no gene match. This CDR3 has 18 amino acids. CDR1 is SGHDT, CDR2 YYEEEE, per germline. In DNA form, the CDR3 reads TGTGCCAGCAGCTTGGCCTGGGACAGGGGGGGATACTACAATGAGCAGTTCTTC. Translation: CASSLAWDRGGYYNEQFF.

V and J are TRBV5-5 and TRBJ2-7; D ambiguous. The CDR3 consists of 14 residues. Germline V gene data show CDR1 as SGHKS and CDR2 as YYEKEE (reference sequence). Trimming shortened V by 0 bases and J by 2 bases, and 9 bases separated the two germline ends. The CDR3 here is CASSLVQRTYEQYF. CDR3 nucleotide sequence: TGTGCCAGCAGCTTGGTACAAAGAACCTACGAGCAGTACTTC.

The genes are TRBV9 and TRBJ2-3; 12 nucleotides line up with TRBD2. This CDR3 is 16 amino acids long. Germline lookup yields CDR1 SGDLS and CDR2 YYNGEE. V shed 3 bases and J 2 bases; nucleotides not matched to a gene: 4. The CDR3: CASSALAGGSTDTQYF. DNA for the CDR3: TGTGCCAGCAGCGCACTAGCGGGGGGTTCCACAGATACGCAGTATTTT.

This chain links TRBV27 with TRBJ2-3; D not resolved. V was cut by 2 bases and J by 5 bases, with 5 bases left in between. Germline V gives CDR1 MNHEY, CDR2 SMNVEV (reference sequence). This CDR3 contains 12 residues. As DNA, the CDR3 is TGTGCCAGCAGTTTAATCGGAGATACGCAGTATTTT. Protein: CASSLIGDTQYF.

V and J are TRBV18 and TRBJ1-3; the D gene is possibly TRBD1 (6 bases). Germline V gene sequence: CDR1 KGHSH, CDR2 LQKENI. The V gene lost 1 base and the J gene lost 3 bases, with 10 bases spanning the gap. The CDR3 spans 15 residues. This CDR3 is CASSPQGVYGNTIYF. For the CDR3, the DNA is TGTGCCAGCTCACCACAGGGGGTCTATGGAAACACCATATATTTT.

As regards this clone: Germline and junction disagree at one end, which may indicate a read error. The chain is built from TRBV30 and TRBJ1-2; 7 bases line up with TRBD1. The CDR3 sequence is 12 residues long. Per the germline V gene, CDR1 is GTSNPN and CDR2 is SVGIG (reference sequence). The CDR3 DNA reads TGTGCCTGGAGTCCCGACCCGACAGGGTCCGTCTTC. The encoded protein is CAWSPDPTGSVF.

The CDR3 DNA reads TGTGCCAGTAGTATGGGGCAGACTGATGGCTACACCTTC. Its protein is CASSMGQTDGYTF. V is TRBV19 and J is TRBJ1-2; a possible D gene is TRBD1 (5 bases). Germline values: CDR1 LNHDA, CDR2 SQIVND (reference sequence). The CDR3 length is 13 residues. Trimming removed 3 bases from V and 6 bases from J, with 11 bases in between.

CDR3 bases: TGTGCCAGCAGCCAAGTGGAGGCTATGAACACTGAAGCTTTCTTT. It is translated as CASSQVEAMNTEAFF. This chain connects TRBV14 to TRBJ1-1; D is uncertain. V lost 1 base to trimming and J lost 0 bases, with 9 bases between them. This CDR3 is built from 15 residues. Per germline, CDR1 SGHDN and CDR2 FVKESK.

The chain has TRBV2 and TRBJ1-2; 7 bases align to TRBD1. From germline, CDR1 is SNHLY and CDR2 FYNNEI. Trimming cost V 6 bases and J 6 bases; bases outside gene matches: 1. The CDR3 has 11 residues. CDR3: CASRGTDGYTF. CDR3 coding DNA: TGTGCCAGCAGGGGGACAGATGGCTACACCTTC.

The V and J genes are TRBV7-8 and TRBJ2-3, with D possibly TRBD2 on 6 matching bases. Germline V gene lookup returns CDR1 SGHVS and CDR2 FQNEAQ. The CDR3 covers 15 residues. Trimming took 5 bases from V and 0 from J, leaving 12 bases between them. The CDR3 sequence: CASSPQRVSTDTQYF. CDR3 coding DNA: TGTGCCAGCAGCCCCCAGCGGGTCAGCACAGATACGCAGTATTTT.

The chain joins TRBV29-1 to TRBJ2-6, with D perhaps matching TRBD1 (6 bases). Germline V gene sequence: CDR1 SQVTM, CDR2 ANQGSEA. V was trimmed by 4 bases and J by 2 bases, leaving 9 bases between them. The CDR3 is 14 residues long. The CDR3: CSVATGTGANVLTF. In DNA, the CDR3 is TGCAGCGTTGCTACAGGGACTGGGGCCAACGTCCTGACTTTC.

The chain recombines TRBV5-1 with TRBJ2-5; no definite D call. Germline V gene data show CDR1 as SGHRS and CDR2 as YFSETQ. The ends were cut back, 8 bases at V and 0 bases at J, with 5 bases in the middle. The CDR3 has 11 residues. As DNA, the CDR3 is TGCGCCAGTCAAAACCAAGAGACCCAGTACTTC. Its translation is CASQNQETQYF.

The gene calls are TRBV4-3 and TRBJ2-6, with 7 nucleotides matching TRBD1. Looked up from germline, CDR1 is LGHNA and CDR2 is YSLEER. With V trimmed by 2 bases and J by 2 bases, 6 bases remained unmatched. The CDR3 has 17 amino acids. As DNA, the CDR3 is TGCGCCAGCAGCCAACAGACAGGGACCCCTGGGGCCAACGTCCTGACTTTC. Translated: CASSQQTGTPGANVLTF.

This chain joins TRBV25-1 and TRBJ2-7, with 8 bases aligning to TRBD1. This CDR3 region has 15 residues. The germline V gene encodes CDR1 MGHDK and CDR2 SYGVNS. V gave up 2 bases and J gave up 3 bases; unmatched junction bases: 6. This CDR3 reads CASSENDRGVYEQYF. The CDR3 bases are TGTGCCAGCAGTGAAAATGACAGGGGTGTCTACGAGCAGTACTTC.

J is TRBJ2-3 and V is TRBV9; 11 bases line up with TRBD2. Germline CDR1 reads SGDLS; CDR2 reads YYNGEE. J lost 6 bases, V lost 3 bases, and 12 bases had no gene match. The CDR3 loop spans 17 amino acids. The CDR3 nucleotides are TGTGCCAGCAGCGGTCACTTAGCGGGGGGGTGGTCGGATACGCAGTATTTT. Amino acid sequence: CASSGHLAGGWSDTQYF.